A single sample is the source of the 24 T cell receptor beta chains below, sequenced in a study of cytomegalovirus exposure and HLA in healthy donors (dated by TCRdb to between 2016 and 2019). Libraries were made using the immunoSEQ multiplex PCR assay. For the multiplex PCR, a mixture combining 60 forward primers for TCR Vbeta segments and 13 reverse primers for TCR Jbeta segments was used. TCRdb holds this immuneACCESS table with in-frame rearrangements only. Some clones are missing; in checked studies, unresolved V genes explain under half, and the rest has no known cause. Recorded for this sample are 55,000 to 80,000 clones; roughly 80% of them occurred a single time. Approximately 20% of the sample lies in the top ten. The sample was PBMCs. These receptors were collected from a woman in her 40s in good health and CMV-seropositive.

CDR3 DNA sequence: TGTGCCAGTAGTAAGGCGGGAACAATGAACACTGAAGCTTTCTTT. Residues: CASSKAGTMNTEAFF. The chain recombines TRBV19 with TRBJ1-1; D unresolved. Trimming took off 4 bases at V and 0 bases at J, with 12 bases between the two ends. Germline V lookup: CDR1 LNHDA, CDR2 SQIVND (reference sequence). The CDR3 has 15 amino acids.

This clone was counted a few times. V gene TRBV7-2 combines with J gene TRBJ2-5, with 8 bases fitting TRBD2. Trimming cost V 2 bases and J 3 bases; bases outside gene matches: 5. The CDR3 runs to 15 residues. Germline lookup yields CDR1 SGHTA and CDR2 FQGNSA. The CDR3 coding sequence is TGTGCCAGCAGCTTAAACGGGGGGGTAAAAGAGACCCAGTACTTC. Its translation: CASSLNGGVKETQYF. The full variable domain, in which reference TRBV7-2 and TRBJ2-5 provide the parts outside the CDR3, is GAGVSQSPSNKVTEKGKDVELRCDPISGHTALYWYRQSLGQGLEFLIYFQGNSAPDKSGLPSDRFSAERTGGSVSTLTIQRTQQEDSAVYLCASSLNGGVKETQYFGPGTRLLVL.

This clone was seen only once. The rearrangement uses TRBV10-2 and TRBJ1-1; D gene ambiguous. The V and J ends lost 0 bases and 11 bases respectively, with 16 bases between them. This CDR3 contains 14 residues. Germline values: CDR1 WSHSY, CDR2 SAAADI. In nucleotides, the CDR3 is TGCGCCAGCAGTGAGTCAGTCCGGGATGTGAGGGCTTTCTTT. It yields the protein CASSESVRDVRAFF.

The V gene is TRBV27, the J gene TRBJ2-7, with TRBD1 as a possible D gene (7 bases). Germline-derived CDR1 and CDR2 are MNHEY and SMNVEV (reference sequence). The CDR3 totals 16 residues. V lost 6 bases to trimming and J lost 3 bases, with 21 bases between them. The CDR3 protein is CASRSGRNRGLYEQYF. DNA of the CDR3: TGTGCCAGCAGATCGGGCAGGAACAGGGGACTCTACGAGCAGTACTTC.

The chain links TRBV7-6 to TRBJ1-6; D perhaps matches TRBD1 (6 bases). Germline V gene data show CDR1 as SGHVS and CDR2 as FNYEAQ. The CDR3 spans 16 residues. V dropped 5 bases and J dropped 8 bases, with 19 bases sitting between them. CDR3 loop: CASSRRPTGSDSPLHF. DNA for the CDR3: TGTGCCAGCAGCCGAAGACCAACAGGGAGTGATTCACCCCTCCACTTT.

The DNA for the CDR3 is TGTGCCAGCAGCCCTCGGACAGGGAAAAACACTGAAGCTTTCTTT. Protein: CASSPRTGKNTEAFF. This chain uses TRBV11-2 with TRBJ1-1; TRBD1 matches at 8 bases. Germline V CDR1 and CDR2: SGHAT, FQNNGV. V lost 5 bases, J lost 2 bases, and 7 bases stayed unmatched. This CDR3 has 15 amino acids.

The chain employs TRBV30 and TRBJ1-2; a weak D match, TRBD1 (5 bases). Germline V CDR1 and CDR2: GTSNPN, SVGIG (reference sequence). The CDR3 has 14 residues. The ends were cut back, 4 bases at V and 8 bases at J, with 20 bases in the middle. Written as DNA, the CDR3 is TGTGCCTGGAATGTTCAGGTCTCCTGGGGCGGCTACACCTTC. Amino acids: CAWNVQVSWGGYTF.

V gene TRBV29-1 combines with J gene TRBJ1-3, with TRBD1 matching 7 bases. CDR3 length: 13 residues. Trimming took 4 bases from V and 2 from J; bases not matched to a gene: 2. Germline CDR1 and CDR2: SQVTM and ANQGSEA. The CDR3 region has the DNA TGCAGCGTTGTCACAGGGGCTGGAAACACCATATATTTT. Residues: CSVVTGAGNTIYF.

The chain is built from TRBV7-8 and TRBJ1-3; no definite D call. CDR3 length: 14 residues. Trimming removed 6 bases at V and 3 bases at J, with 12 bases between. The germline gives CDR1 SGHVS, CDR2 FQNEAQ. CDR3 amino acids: CASSLTSFGNTIYF. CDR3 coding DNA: TGTGCCAGCAGTTTGACATCATTTGGAAACACCATATATTTT.

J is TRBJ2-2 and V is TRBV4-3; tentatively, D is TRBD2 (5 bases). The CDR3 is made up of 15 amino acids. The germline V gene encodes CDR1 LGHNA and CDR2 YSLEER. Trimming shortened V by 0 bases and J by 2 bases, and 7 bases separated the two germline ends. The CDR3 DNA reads TGCGCCAGCAGCCAAGAAACGGGAAACACCGGGGAGCTGTTTTTT. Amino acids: CASSQETGNTGELFF.

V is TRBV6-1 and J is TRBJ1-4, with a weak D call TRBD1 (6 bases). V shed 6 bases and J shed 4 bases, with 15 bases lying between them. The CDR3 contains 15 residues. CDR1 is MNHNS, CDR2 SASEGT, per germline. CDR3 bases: TGTGCCAGCAGGGCTGACAGGCAGTTTAATGAAAAACTGTTTTTT. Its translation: CASRADRQFNEKLFF.

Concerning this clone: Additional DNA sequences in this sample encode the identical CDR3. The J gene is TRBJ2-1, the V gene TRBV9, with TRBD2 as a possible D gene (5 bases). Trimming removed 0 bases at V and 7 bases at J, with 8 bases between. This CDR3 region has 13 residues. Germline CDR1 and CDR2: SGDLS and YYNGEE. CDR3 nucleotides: TGTGCCAGCAGCGTAGGAGGCGGGAATGAGCAGTTCTTC. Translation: CASSVGGGNEQFF.

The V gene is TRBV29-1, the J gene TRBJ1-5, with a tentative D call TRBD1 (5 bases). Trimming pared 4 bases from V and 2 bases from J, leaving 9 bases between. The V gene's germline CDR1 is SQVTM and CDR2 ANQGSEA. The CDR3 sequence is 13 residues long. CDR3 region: CSVADRGNQPQHF. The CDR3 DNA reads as TGCAGCGTTGCCGACAGAGGCAATCAGCCCCAGCATTTT.

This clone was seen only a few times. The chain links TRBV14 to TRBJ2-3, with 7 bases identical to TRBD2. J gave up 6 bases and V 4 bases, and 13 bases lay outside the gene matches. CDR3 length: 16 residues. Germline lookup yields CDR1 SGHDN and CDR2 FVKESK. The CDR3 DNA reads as TGTGCCAGCAGCCTTATAGCGGGTCCCCTCCCCGATACGCAGTATTTT. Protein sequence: CASSLIAGPLPDTQYF.

DNA of the CDR3: TGTGCCAGTAGTATTGGAGGGGAGTCGATGAATGGCTACACCTTC. As protein: CASSIGGESMNGYTF. The rearrangement uses TRBV19 and TRBJ1-2; D might be TRBD1 (5 bases). CDR1 and CDR2 from the germline V gene are LNHDA and SQIVND (reference sequence). V was cut by 3 bases and J by 6 bases, with 17 bases left in between. CDR3 length: 15 residues.

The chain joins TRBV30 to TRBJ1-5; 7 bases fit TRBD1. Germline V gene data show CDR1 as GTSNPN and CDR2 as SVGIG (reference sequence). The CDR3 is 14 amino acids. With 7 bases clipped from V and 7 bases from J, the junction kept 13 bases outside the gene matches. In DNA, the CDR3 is TGTGCCTTTACTTCGGGACAGCATCTCCAGCCCCAGCATTTT. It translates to CAFTSGQHLQPQHF.

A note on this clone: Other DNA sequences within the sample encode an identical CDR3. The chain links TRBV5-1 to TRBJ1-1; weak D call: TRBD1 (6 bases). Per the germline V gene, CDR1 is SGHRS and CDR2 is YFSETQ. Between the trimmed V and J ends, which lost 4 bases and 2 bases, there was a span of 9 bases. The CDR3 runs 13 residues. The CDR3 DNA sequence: TGCGCCAGCAGCCTACAGGGTAACACTGAAGCTTTCTTT. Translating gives CASSLQGNTEAFF.

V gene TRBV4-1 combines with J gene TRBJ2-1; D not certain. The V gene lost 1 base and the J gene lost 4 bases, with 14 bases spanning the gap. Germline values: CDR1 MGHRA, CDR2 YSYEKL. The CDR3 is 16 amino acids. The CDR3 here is CASSQVSLGSYNEQFF. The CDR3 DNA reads TGCGCCAGCAGCCAAGTGAGCCTAGGTAGTTACAATGAGCAGTTCTTC.

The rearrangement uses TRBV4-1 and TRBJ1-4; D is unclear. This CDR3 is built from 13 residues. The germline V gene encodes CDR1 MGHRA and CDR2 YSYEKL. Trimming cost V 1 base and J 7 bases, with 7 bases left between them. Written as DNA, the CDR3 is TGCGCCAGCAGCCAAGTGTTGCGTGAAAAACTGTTTTTT. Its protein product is CASSQVLREKLFF.

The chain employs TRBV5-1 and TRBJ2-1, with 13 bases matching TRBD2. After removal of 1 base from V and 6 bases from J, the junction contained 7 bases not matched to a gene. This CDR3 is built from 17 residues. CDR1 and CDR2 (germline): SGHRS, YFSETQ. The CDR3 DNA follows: TGCGCCAGCAGCTTGTTGACTAGCGGGGGGAGATTCAATGAGCAGTTCTTC. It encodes CASSLLTSGGRFNEQFF.

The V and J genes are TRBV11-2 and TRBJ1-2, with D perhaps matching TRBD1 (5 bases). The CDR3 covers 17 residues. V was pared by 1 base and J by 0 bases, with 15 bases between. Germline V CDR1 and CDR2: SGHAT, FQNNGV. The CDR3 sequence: CASSLVPGTHTNYGYTF. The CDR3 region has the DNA TGTGCCAGCAGCTTAGTCCCTGGGACTCATACTAACTATGGCTACACCTTC.

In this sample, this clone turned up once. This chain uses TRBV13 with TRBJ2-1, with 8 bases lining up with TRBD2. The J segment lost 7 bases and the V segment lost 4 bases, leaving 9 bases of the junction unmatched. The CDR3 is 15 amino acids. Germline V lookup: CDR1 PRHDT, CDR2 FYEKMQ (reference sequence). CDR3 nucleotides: TGTGCCAGCAGCTGGCCGGGGGGGGAGGGGAATGAGCAGTTCTTC. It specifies CASSWPGGEGNEQFF.

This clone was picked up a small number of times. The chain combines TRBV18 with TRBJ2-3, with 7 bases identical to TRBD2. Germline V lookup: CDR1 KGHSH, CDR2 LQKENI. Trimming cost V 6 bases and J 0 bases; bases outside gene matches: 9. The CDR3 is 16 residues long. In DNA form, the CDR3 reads TGTGCCAGCTCCCATAAGCGGGATCGAAGCACAGATACGCAGTATTTT. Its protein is CASSHKRDRSTDTQYF.

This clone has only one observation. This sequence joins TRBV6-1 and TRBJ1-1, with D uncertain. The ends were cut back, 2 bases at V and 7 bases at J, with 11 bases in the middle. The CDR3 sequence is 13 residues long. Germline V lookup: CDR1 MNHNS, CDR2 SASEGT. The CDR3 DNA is TGTGCCAGCAGTGAATCTAGGGAGATTGAAGCTTTCTTT. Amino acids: CASSESREIEAFF.